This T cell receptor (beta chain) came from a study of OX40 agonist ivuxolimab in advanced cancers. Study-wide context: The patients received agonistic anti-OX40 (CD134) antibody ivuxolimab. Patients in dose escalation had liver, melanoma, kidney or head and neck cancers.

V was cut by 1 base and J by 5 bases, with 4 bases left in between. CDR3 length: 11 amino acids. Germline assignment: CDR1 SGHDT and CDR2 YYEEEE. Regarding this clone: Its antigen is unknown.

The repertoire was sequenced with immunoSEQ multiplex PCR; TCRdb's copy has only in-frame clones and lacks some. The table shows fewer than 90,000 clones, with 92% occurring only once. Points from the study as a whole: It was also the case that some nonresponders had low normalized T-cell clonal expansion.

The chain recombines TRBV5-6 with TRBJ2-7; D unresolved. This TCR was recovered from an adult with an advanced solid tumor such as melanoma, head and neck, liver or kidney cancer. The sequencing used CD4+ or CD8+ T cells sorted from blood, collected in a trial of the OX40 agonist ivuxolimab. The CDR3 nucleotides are TGTGCCAGCAGCTTGAGGGACGAGCAGTACTTC. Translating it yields CASSLRDEQYF.